Presented here are 15 T cell receptor beta chains from one specimen sequenced in a study of T cell responses to AZD1222 COVID-19 vaccine. Libraries were prepared by immunoSEQ multiplex PCR; TCRdb keeps only in-frame clonotypes and omits some of them. The table has 150,000 to 200,000 clones, around nine tenths seen once. The sample was peripheral blood, taken 28 days after the second AZD1222 dose. These receptors all come from an adult who received the AZD1222 COVID-19 vaccine.

A single count supports this clone. The rearrangement links TRBV7-2 to TRBJ2-7, with TRBD1 identical over 8 bases. V shed 0 bases, J shed 4 bases, and the junction held 2 bases outside the gene matches. Germline V lookup: CDR1 SGHTA, CDR2 FQGNSA. The CDR3 has 14 amino acids. The CDR3 here is CASSLAGQAYEQYF. In DNA form, the CDR3 reads TGTGCCAGCAGCTTAGCGGGACAGGCTTACGAGCAGTACTTC.

The sample holds a few counts of this clone. The CDR3 nucleotides read TGCGCCAGCCGGGACAGGACTACGAACACCGGGGAGCTGTTTTTT. Encoded protein: CASRDRTTNTGELFF. The J gene is TRBJ2-2, the V gene TRBV5-1; 8 nucleotides align to TRBD1. The length of the CDR3 is 15 residues. In germline, CDR1 is SGHRS, CDR2 YFSETQ. The V and J ends lost 7 bases and 0 bases, in that order; junction bases with no gene match: 5.

The V gene is TRBV28, the J gene TRBJ2-1; D gene unclear. The CDR3 is 14 residues long. With 4 bases removed from V and 5 bases from J, the gap between germline ends came to 12 bases. Germline values: CDR1 MDHEN, CDR2 SYDVKM. This chain's CDR3 is CASSSQLGNNEQFF. In DNA, the CDR3 is TGTGCCAGCAGTTCCCAGTTAGGCAACAATGAGCAGTTCTTC.

This chain joins TRBV4-3 and TRBJ2-5, with TRBD2 matching over 11 bases. There are 15 residues in the CDR3. Germline CDR1 is LGHNA and CDR2 is YSLEER. Trimming cost V 0 bases and J 5 bases; bases outside gene matches: 2. The CDR3, as DNA: TGCGCCAGCAGCCAAGAACTAGCGGGAGCGGAGACCCAGTACTTC. Translating it yields CASSQELAGAETQYF.

The CDR3 region has the DNA TGTGCCAGCAGCTCGGGACAGGGTAGCAATCAGCCCCAGCATTTT. This translates into CASSSGQGSNQPQHF. The chain recombines TRBV7-2 with TRBJ1-5, with TRBD1 matching over 9 bases. The CDR3 contains 15 residues. V lost 4 bases, J lost 0 bases, and 1 base stayed unmatched. CDR1 SGHTA and CDR2 FQGNSA come from the germline V gene.

Concerning this clone itself: A junction end diverges from the germline sequence, so it may reflect a read error. V and J are TRBV5-1 and TRBJ1-6, with D tentatively TRBD1 (5 bases). The CDR3 consists of 15 residues. Germline V gives CDR1 SGHRS, CDR2 YFSETQ. The CDR3 region is CASSSTTDGASRLHF. The CDR3 DNA is TGCGCCAGCAGCTCCACCACTGACGGGGCATCACGCCTCCACTTT. Supplemented by reference TRBV5-1 and TRBJ1-6, the full variable domain reads KAGVTQTPRYLIKTRGQQVTLSCSPISGHRSVSWYQQTPGQGLQFLFEYFSETQRNKGNFPGRFSGRQFSNSRSEMNVSTLELGDSALYLCASSSTTDGASRLHFGNGTRLTVT.

CDR3 DNA: TGTGCCAGCAGTTACTCGAGCAGGGGGCAGGAAAAACTGTTTTTT. Protein sequence: CASSYSSRGQEKLFF. This rearrangement joins TRBV6-2 or TRBV6-3 to TRBJ1-4, with 8 bases identical to TRBD1. The V and J ends lost 0 bases and 8 bases, in that order; junction bases with no gene match: 5. This CDR3 region has 15 residues. Germline V CDR1 and CDR2: MNHEY, SVGEGT.

J is TRBJ2-2 and V is TRBV19; tentatively, D is TRBD2 (5 bases). Germline assignment: CDR1 LNHDA and CDR2 SQIVND (reference sequence). CDR3 length equals 15 residues. V lost 5 bases and J lost 5, with 15 bases in between. For the CDR3, the DNA is TGTGCCAGTAGTCCCCCCCCGCGGAGGACCGGGGAGCTGTTTTTT. This translates into CASSPPPRRTGELFF.

Only a few counts were recorded for this clone. The chain employs TRBV28 and TRBJ1-5; perhaps TRBD1 as D (5 bases). This CDR3 spans 15 amino acids. Trimming stripped 6 bases from V and 6 bases from J, with 18 bases between. Germline assignment: CDR1 MDHEN and CDR2 SYDVKM. CDR3 sequence: CASRLVGGEVQPQHF. The DNA for the CDR3 is TGTGCCAGCAGACTCGTGGGGGGGGAGGTTCAGCCCCAGCATTTT.

The chain carries TRBV10-3 and TRBJ2-3; possibly TRBD2 for D (5 bases). The germline gives CDR1 ENHRY, CDR2 SYGVKD. The CDR3 totals 14 residues. V lost 4 bases, J lost 3 bases, and 11 bases lay in between. The CDR3, as DNA: TGTGCCATCAGTGGGACCGGGAAGACAGATACGCAGTATTTT. This sequence encodes CAISGTGKTDTQYF.

This chain uses TRBV6-5 with TRBJ2-4; 8 bases match TRBD1. The CDR3 extends over 14 amino acids. V was clipped by 6 bases and J by 3 bases; unmatched bases: 4. The germline CDR1 and CDR2 sequences are MNHEY and SVGAGI. The CDR3 bases are TGTGCCAGCAGAAAAACAGGGGGCAAAAACATTCAGTACTTC. It specifies CASRKTGGKNIQYF.

This clone was picked up a small number of times. This chain connects TRBV28 to TRBJ2-7; D assignment may be TRBD1 or TRBD2 (5 bases each). CDR3 size: 16 residues. The germline V and J ends were trimmed by 4 bases and 3 bases, with 19 bases remaining between them. The germline CDR1 and CDR2 sequences are MDHEN and SYDVKM. CDR3 in amino acids: CASSWDRMVALYEQYF. The CDR3 nucleotides are TGTGCCAGCAGTTGGGACCGTATGGTTGCTCTCTACGAGCAGTACTTC.

This clone occurred once. The chain carries TRBV7-6 and TRBJ2-2; D assignment may be TRBD1 or TRBD2 (6 bases each). Trimming shortened V by 5 bases and J by 2 bases, and 12 bases separated the two germline ends. CDR1 is SGHVS, CDR2 FNYEAQ, per germline. This CDR3 has 15 amino acids. This CDR3 reads CASSRTGTNTGELFF. Written as DNA, the CDR3 is TGTGCCAGCAGCCGTACAGGGACTAACACCGGGGAGCTGTTTTTT.

V and J are TRBV18 and TRBJ2-5; D is undetermined. Germline V gives CDR1 KGHSH, CDR2 LQKENI. This CDR3 has 14 residues. Trimming shortened V by 0 bases and J by 1 base, and 6 bases separated the two germline ends. The chain's CDR3 is CASSPPAPQETQYF. The CDR3 DNA reads TGTGCCAGCTCACCACCGGCCCCCCAAGAGACCCAGTACTTC.

The rearrangement uses TRBV7-3 and TRBJ1-1; weak D call: TRBD1 (5 bases). Germline values: CDR1 SGHTA, CDR2 FQGTGA. The CDR3 runs 14 residues. The ends were cut back, 4 bases at V and 0 bases at J, with 9 bases in the middle. CDR3 in DNA: TGTGCCAGCAGCTCGGGACTGATGAACACTGAAGCTTTCTTT. Translation gives CASSSGLMNTEAFF.